The rows below give T cell receptor beta chains drawn from one sample of a study of human T cells and chemical hapten exposure. TCRdb re-derived calls from the RACE reads in MiXCR, one entry per CDR3 protein. The table lists around 260,000 distinct CDR3 sequences, approximately 8.4% of them singletons. Sample: whole blood, taken in connection with sensitization to the hapten diphenylcyclopropenone (DPC). All receptors derive from a woman in her 40s with alopecia areata. Some clones in this sample may be carry-over from other donors' samples. The CDR3 runs from the conserved cysteine through the conserved F or W. The D gene is left open where the match is weak. For some rows the clone size is stated as once, few or many, or as a class when expanded; others skip it.

v_gene	j_gene	abundance	d_gene	CDR3nt	CDR3aa
TRBV6-2/TRBV6-3	TRBJ2-1	few	NA	TGTGCCAGCAGAGACCACTCGACAGGAACGAGGACTAGCTCCTACAATGAGCAGTTCTTC	CASRDHSTGTRTSSYNEQFF
TRBV30	TRBJ1-5	few	NA	TGTGCCTGGAGTGTACGAGGGACCCAGCCCCAGCATTTT	CAWSVRGTQPQHF
TRBV21-1	TRBJ2-2	few	NA	TGTGCCAGCAGCAACCTAGCGGGAGGGCAGAAAACCGGGGAGCTGTTTTTT	CASSNLAGGQKTGELFF
TRBV28	TRBJ2-7	few	NA	TGTGCCAGCAGTACTACCCCCCGGACTGGCTACGAGCAGTACTTC	CASSTTPRTGYEQYF
TRBV6-2/TRBV6-3	TRBJ2-7	few	TRBD2	TGTGCCATCGGACTAGCGGGAGCGCGTACTGACGAGCAGTACTTC	CAIGLAGARTDEQYF
TRBV11-2	TRBJ2-1	NA	NA	TGTGCCAGCAGCTCTAGCGCACTCTCCTACAATGAGCAGTTCTTC	CASSSSALSYNEQFF
TRBV3-1	TRBJ2-2	NA	NA	TGTGCCAGCAGCCAACTAAGACAGTACCCGAACACCGGGGAGCTGTTTTTT	CASSQLRQYPNTGELFF
TRBV6-2/TRBV6-3	TRBJ2-2	few	NA	TGTGCCAGCAGTTACCACACTACACCCGGGGAGCTGTTTTTT	CASSYHTTPGELFF
TRBV28	TRBJ2-5	few	NA	TGTGCCAGCAGTTTCGGGCTACCCAAAGAGACCCAGTACTTC	CASSFGLPKETQYF
TRBV2	TRBJ2-5	few	TRBD1	TGTGCCAGCAGGGGACAGGTTATCGGGACCCAGTACTTC	CASRGQVIGTQYF
TRBV2	TRBJ2-7	NA	NA	TGTGCCGGACAACTAGCAGGGAACTACGAGCAGTACTTC	CAGQLAGNYEQYF
TRBV7-7	TRBJ2-5	few	TRBD2	TGTGCTAGCAGCTTGACACTAGCGGGCGGGGAGACCCAGTACTTC	CASSLTLAGGETQYF
TRBV7-2	TRBJ1-6	few	NA	TGTGCCAGCAGAAGCTATAATTCACCCCTCCACTTT	CASRSYNSPLHF
TRBV3-1	TRBJ1-3	few	NA	TGTGCCAGCAGCCAAGATGGTCCAGTTTTATATTTT	CASSQDGPVLYF
TRBV20-1	TRBJ2-3	NA	TRBD2	TGCAGTGCTAGAGACCGACTAGCGGGACCCACAGATACGCAGTATTTT	CSARDRLAGPTDTQYF
TRBV6-6	TRBJ2-7	few	NA	TGTGCCAGCAGTTACTCGTCAGGCGGCGAGCAGTACTTC	CASSYSSGGEQYF
TRBV4-2	TRBJ2-7	many	TRBD1	TGTGCCAGCAGCCCGAGGGCAGGGGGCTACGAGCAGTACTTC	CASSPRAGGYEQYF
TRBV15	TRBJ1-4	few	NA	TGTGCCACCAGCAGAGATCGCAGGATCGACGAAAAACTGTTTTTT	CATSRDRRIDEKLFF
TRBV20-1	TRBJ1-1	NA	NA	TGCAGTGCTAGAGACACCATGAACACTGAAGCTTTCTTT	CSARDTMNTEAFF
TRBV2	TRBJ1-1	NA	NA	TGTGCCAGCAGTGAGTTAGGTTTCACTGAAGCTTTCTTT	CASSELGFTEAFF
TRBV12-3/TRBV12-4	TRBJ2-7	once	TRBD2	TGTGCCAGCACGGTAATAGCGGGAGGGCCCTACGAGCAGTACTTC	CASTVIAGGPYEQYF
TRBV6-5	TRBJ2-5	few	TRBD1	TGTGCCAGCAGAGCCGGGACAGGGAGCAAAGAGACCCAGTACTTC	CASRAGTGSKETQYF
TRBV4-2	TRBJ2-1	NA	TRBD2	TGTGCCAGCAGCCTTGGCTCTAGCGGTGCCCCCAATGAGCAGTTCTTC	CASSLGSSGAPNEQFF